This is a list of T cell receptor beta chains from one sample in a study of blood T cell repertoires in COVID-19. The repertoire was sequenced with immunoSEQ multiplex PCR; TCRdb's copy has only in-frame clones and lacks some. The table includes about 180,000 clones, 75% to 90% detected once. Sequencing was done on a sample of PBMCs or T cells enriched from blood (not recorded which). The receptors were sampled from a man in his forties who had recovered from COVID-19. CDR3s leave out the opening cysteine and the closing phenylalanine or tryptophan. A D gene is named only where the DNA matches it firmly. Some rows have no size entry. The others give once, few or many, or a class for an expanded clone.

TRBV29-1	TRBD2	-	TRBJ2-3	SVGAGPSGTQY
TRBV2	TRBD1	-	TRBJ2-5	ASPTLILGQGIDETQY
TRBV5-1	TRBD2	-	TRBJ2-6	ASSFPPGGFSSGANVLT
TRBV7-9	-	-	TRBJ1-4	ASSPGIENEKLF
TRBV19	TRBD1	-	TRBJ2-4	ASTGQAFGENIQY
TRBV4-1	-	few	TRBJ1-2	ASSPGEFVSWGYT
TRBV5-5	TRBD1	-	TRBJ2-1	ASWEDRGSYNEQF
TRBV15	TRBD2	-	TRBJ2-5	ATSRELRGRMGTQY
TRBV5-6	-	-	TRBJ2-5	ASSFSPTGQETQY
TRBV28	TRBD2	-	TRBJ2-7	ASSLVSSGITYEQY
TRBV10-2	-	-	TRBJ1-6	ASSESDSYNSPLH
TRBV10-3	TRBD1	-	TRBJ2-7	AIRTDQQGTYEQY
TRBV9	TRBD1	-	TRBJ1-6	ASSVGQGASPLH
TRBV4-1	-	-	TRBJ2-3	ASSRLGTGDTDTQY
TRBV6-5	TRBD2	many	TRBJ2-1	ASSYRTSGRMNEQF
TRBV5-4	-	-	TRBJ1-1	ASSSPGGTEAF
TRBV12-3/TRBV12-4	-	-	TRBJ2-3	ASSFMGDTQY
TRBV27	-	few	TRBJ1-2	ATKKGFIRESTADGYT
TRBV18	-	-	TRBJ1-1	ASSPLWDKAEAF
TRBV18	-	-	TRBJ2-6	ASSPGQLYSGANVLT
TRBV11-2	-	-	TRBJ2-3	ASSSGTVSTGTQY
TRBV29-1	-	-	TRBJ1-2	SVEHQAGYGYT
TRBV27	-	-	TRBJ2-5	ASSSRQRQETQY
TRBV9	TRBD2	once	TRBJ2-3	ASSAGGRRTDTQY
TRBV11-2	TRBD2	-	TRBJ2-5	ASTDLSGREETQY
TRBV24-1	-	few	TRBJ2-7	ATLSAYSYEQY
TRBV19	TRBD1	-	TRBJ1-2	ASSMGDSSNYGYT
TRBV6-2/TRBV6-3	-	-	TRBJ2-7	ASSNDRPSYEQY
TRBV9	-	-	TRBJ2-7	ASSVGGGDYEQY
TRBV27	TRBD2	-	TRBJ2-4	ASRRTGTSGGIQY
TRBV19	-	once	TRBJ1-5	ASMAQGRGSNQPQH
TRBV3-1/TRBV3-2	-	-	TRBJ2-5	ASSQRPQGKETQY
TRBV29-1	TRBD1	-	TRBJ1-1	SVVQGVTEAF
TRBV5-5	-	-	TRBJ1-5	ASSFRGGNQPQH
TRBV7-8	-	-	TRBJ1-3	ASSSLNTIY
TRBV10-3	-	once	TRBJ1-5	AISESSVFAGRDQPQH
TRBV7-6	TRBD1	-	TRBJ2-5	ASSATYRGLKTQY
TRBV11-2	TRBD2	-	TRBJ2-7	ASSSRLAGRYEQY
TRBV30	-	-	TRBJ1-1	AWMMKSDEAF
TRBV5-1	-	-	TRBJ1-4	ASSLGRGATNEKLF
TRBV11-2	-	once	TRBJ2-6	ASSFGQTQGANVLT
TRBV24-1	-	once	TRBJ1-3	ATSANYSRVPGNTIY
TRBV28	TRBD1	-	TRBJ1-6	ASSHPGQGALKPLH
TRBV19	-	once	TRBJ2-1	ASSIAPWAGEQF
TRBV28	-	-	TRBJ1-1	ATKDSLNTEAF
TRBV9	TRBD2	-	TRBJ2-3	ASSVSSGRVADTQY
TRBV4-1	-	-	TRBJ2-7	ASSPKEVQGGMQY
TRBV9	TRBD1	-	TRBJ2-7	ASSVGGTGEQAYEQY